The 16 T cell receptor beta chains below were found in one sample sequenced in a study of regulatory T cells in long-lasting Graves disease. The time point was: newly diagnosed GD, antithyroid drugs for less than 3 months. Construction of the TCR library relied on RNA isolated from PBMCs. Researchers made TCR beta libraries by using iRepertoire HTBI primers and running Arm-PCR on CDR3 regions. In TCRdb, the multiplex PCR reads were re-called with MiXCR into one record per CDR3 protein. The sample includes 200,000 to 250,000 distinct CDR3 sequences, 15% to 20% seen only once; the top ten take 22%. Sequencing used peripheral blood mononuclear cells (PBMCs), obtained at new diagnosis, from a patient treated with antithyroid drugs. The source is a female donor with Graves disease.

This clonotype was observed many times. The CDR3 loop is CASTRIAGGLGNEQFF. The CDR3 bases are TGTGCCAGCACCCGAATAGCGGGAGGCCTGGGGAATGAGCAGTTCTTC. The chain uses TRBV2 and TRBJ2-1; 10 bases line up with TRBD2. J gave up 7 bases and V 7 bases, and 13 bases lay outside the gene matches. The CDR3 runs 16 residues. Germline values: CDR1 SNHLY, CDR2 FYNNEI. Full variable domain (missing parts from reference TRBV2 and TRBJ2-1): EPEVTQTPSHQVTQMGQEVILRCVPISNHLYFYWYRQILGQKVEFLVSFYNNEISEKSEIFDDQFSVERPDGSNFTLKIRSTKLEDSAMYFCASTRIAGGLGNEQFFGPGTRLTVL.

This clonotype was seen more than once but under ten times. This could be a read error, since a much larger clone is one nucleotide away. The chain joins TRBV6-2 or TRBV6-3 to TRBJ2-4, with 9 positions matching TRBD2. This CDR3 region has 14 residues. CDR1 is MNHEY, CDR2 SVGEGT, per germline. This CDR3 is CASSYFGLAREQSF. For the CDR3, the DNA is TGTGCCAGCAGTTACTTCGGACTAGCGAGAGAACAGTCCTTC.

The sample holds many counts of this clonotype. A much bigger clone sits one base away, suggesting this may be a read error. The V and J genes are TRBV7-9 and TRBJ1-4; D ambiguous. Trimming stripped 3 bases from V and 4 bases from J, with 3 bases between. Germline lookup yields CDR1 SEHNR and CDR2 FQNEAQ (reference sequence). The CDR3 spans 12 residues. The CDR3 DNA sequence: TGTGCCAGCAGCTTCGGTAATGAAAAACTGTTTTTT. It is translated as CASSFGNEKLFF.

In this sample, this clonotype turned up many times. V is TRBV4-2 and J is TRBJ1-1; the D is unclear. CDR1 LGHNA and CDR2 YNFKEQ come from the germline V gene. Trimming pared 1 base from V and 1 base from J, leaving 7 bases between. This CDR3 region has 14 residues. The CDR3 nucleotides are TGTGCCAGCAGCCAAGTAGGGTCGAACACTGAAGCTTTCTTT. As protein: CASSQVGSNTEAFF.

The CDR3 loop is CASSVEFGPSETQYF. The CDR3 DNA follows: TGTGCCAGCAGCGTCGAATTTGGACCGTCGGAGACCCAGTACTTC. V is TRBV9 and J is TRBJ2-5, with D unresolved. V was trimmed by 2 bases and J by 5 bases, leaving 16 bases between them. The CDR3 spans 15 residues. In germline, CDR1 is SGDLS, CDR2 YYNGEE.

This clonotype came up many times. The chain has TRBV6-5 and TRBJ1-2; a possible D gene is TRBD1 (6 bases). The CDR3 covers 14 residues. Germline CDR1 MNHEY, CDR2 SVGAGI. V lost 0 bases and J lost 8, with 13 bases in between. CDR3 sequence reads: CASSYSGRGYGYTF. CDR3 DNA sequence: TGTGCCAGCAGTTACTCGGGCAGGGGATACGGCTACACCTTC.

The rearrangement links TRBV2 to TRBJ2-5, with 8 nucleotides matching TRBD2. Judging by the DNA end, TRBJ2-7 fits better; the J call may be wrong. Germline loops: CDR1 SNHLY, CDR2 FYNNEI. The CDR3 runs to 14 residues. The CDR3 is CASSVVLAGYEQYF. In nucleotides, the CDR3 is TGTGCCAGCAGTGTCGTTCTAGCGGGCTACGAGCAGTACTTC.

This clonotype occurred once. The V gene is TRBV13, the J gene TRBJ2-7; 8 positions match TRBD1. CDR1 and CDR2 from the germline V gene are PRHDT and FYEKMQ (reference sequence). The CDR3 consists of 14 residues. J gave up 1 base and V 5 bases, and 4 bases lay outside the gene matches. This CDR3 reads CASSVRDRSYEQYF. DNA of the CDR3: TGTGCCAGCAGCGTCCGGGACAGGTCCTACGAGCAGTACTTC.

This clonotype was observed many times. The chain uses TRBV20-1 and TRBJ1-1, with D tentatively TRBD1 (5 bases). Germline V gives CDR1 DFQATT, CDR2 SNEGSKA (reference sequence). This CDR3 region has 14 residues. V dropped 6 bases and J dropped 0 bases, with 14 bases sitting between them. CDR3 bases: TGCAGTGCCAGGGACTCATGGATGAACACTGAAGCTTTCTTT. This translates into CSARDSWMNTEAFF.

This clonotype was found many times. The chain recombines TRBV2 with TRBJ2-1; a possible D gene is TRBD2 (5 bases). Trimming left V 6 bases short and J 11 bases short, with 14 bases between. The CDR3 spans 12 residues. CDR1 is SNHLY and CDR2 is FYNNEI in the germline V gene. The CDR3 region is CASRDQRKQQFF. Here the CDR3 DNA reads TGTGCCAGCAGGGACCAGCGGAAACAGCAGTTCTTC.

This clonotype showed up many times. The chain recombines TRBV19 with TRBJ1-3; the D gene is possibly TRBD1 (5 bases). Germline CDR1 is LNHDA and CDR2 is SQIVND (reference sequence). The CDR3 runs 14 residues. V lost 3 bases, J lost 3 bases, and 9 bases lay in between. This chain's CDR3 is CASSIQGIGNTIYF. The CDR3 nucleotides are TGTGCCAGTAGTATTCAGGGCATTGGAAACACCATATATTTT.

This clonotype was seen many times. The chain links TRBV2 to TRBJ2-5, with D perhaps assigned TRBD1 or TRBD2 (5 bases each). V was shortened by 6 bases and J by 5 bases, with 13 bases between the two germline ends. CDR1 is SNHLY and CDR2 is FYNNEI in the germline V gene. The CDR3 totals 13 residues. The chain's CDR3 is CASSGDLWETQYF. CDR3 in DNA: TGTGCCAGCAGCGGGGACCTATGGGAGACCCAGTACTTC. Filled out from reference TRBV2 and TRBJ2-5, the complete variable domain reads EPEVTQTPSHQVTQMGQEVILRCVPISNHLYFYWYRQILGQKVEFLVSFYNNEISEKSEIFDDQFSVERPDGSNFTLKIRSTKLEDSAMYFCASSGDLWETQYFGPGTRLLVL.

This clonotype has at least ten counts. The chain links TRBV28 to TRBJ1-6; no clear D. CDR3 size: 14 residues. With 6 bases removed from V and 13 bases from J, the gap between germline ends came to 19 bases. From germline, CDR1 is MDHEN and CDR2 SYDVKM. The CDR3 here is CASSSDNWAGPLHF. The DNA for the CDR3 is TGTGCCAGCAGCTCAGATAATTGGGCTGGGCCCCTCCACTTT.

This clonotype was seen a few times. With a much larger clone just one base away, this may be a read error. This likely comes from a read error, as the CDR3 has no conserved phenylalanine or tryptophan at its end. The V gene is TRBV6-2 or TRBV6-3, the J gene TRBJ1-5; D remains unclear. Germline V CDR1 and CDR2: MNHEY, SVGEGT. CDR3 size: 15 residues. The germline V and J ends were trimmed by 6 bases and 2 bases, with 14 bases remaining between them. The CDR3 is CASRSRTKGNQPQHL. In DNA, the CDR3 is TGTGCCAGCAGATCGCGGACCAAGGGCAATCAGCCCCAGCATCTT.

This clonotype was recorded many times. CDR3: CASSPYRGTEYGYTF. In nucleotides, the CDR3 is TGTGCCAGCAGCCCGTACCGAGGGACAGAATATGGCTACACCTTC. V usage is TRBV7-2 and J usage is TRBJ1-2; 7 nucleotides match TRBD1. The CDR3 totals 15 residues. V trimming: 5 bases; J trimming: 5 bases; junction bases outside the gene matches: 11. Germline CDR1 reads SGHTA; CDR2 reads FQGNSA.

In its sample, this clonotype was seen a few times. The chain has TRBV11-2 and TRBJ2-5, with D perhaps matching TRBD1 (6 bases). The V gene's germline CDR1 is SGHAT and CDR2 FQNNGV. Trimming took off 0 bases at V and 11 bases at J, with 16 bases between the two ends. This CDR3 region has 14 residues. The CDR3 DNA is TGTGCCAGCAGCTTAGACCCGAGGGGGAATGAGCAGTACTTC. This translates into CASSLDPRGNEQYF.